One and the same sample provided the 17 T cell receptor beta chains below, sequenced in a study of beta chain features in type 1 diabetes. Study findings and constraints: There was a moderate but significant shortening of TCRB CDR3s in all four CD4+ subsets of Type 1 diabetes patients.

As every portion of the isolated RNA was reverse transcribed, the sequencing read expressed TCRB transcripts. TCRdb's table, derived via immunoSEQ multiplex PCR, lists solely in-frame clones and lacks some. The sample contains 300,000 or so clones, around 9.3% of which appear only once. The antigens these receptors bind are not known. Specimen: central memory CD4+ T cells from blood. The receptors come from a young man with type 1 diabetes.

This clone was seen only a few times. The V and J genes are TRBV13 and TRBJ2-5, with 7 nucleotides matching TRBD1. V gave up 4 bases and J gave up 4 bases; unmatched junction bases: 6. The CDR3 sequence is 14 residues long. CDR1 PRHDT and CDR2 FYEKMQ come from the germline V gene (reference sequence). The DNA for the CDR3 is TGTGCCAGCAGCTCGACAGGGTGGGGAGAGACCCAGTACTTC. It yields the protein CASSSTGWGETQYF.

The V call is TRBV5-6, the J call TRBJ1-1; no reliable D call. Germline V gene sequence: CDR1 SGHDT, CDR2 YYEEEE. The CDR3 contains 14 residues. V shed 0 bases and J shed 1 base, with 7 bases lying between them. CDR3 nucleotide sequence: TGTGCCAGCAGCTTGGGGCGGGGGAACACTGAAGCTTTCTTT. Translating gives CASSLGRGNTEAFF.

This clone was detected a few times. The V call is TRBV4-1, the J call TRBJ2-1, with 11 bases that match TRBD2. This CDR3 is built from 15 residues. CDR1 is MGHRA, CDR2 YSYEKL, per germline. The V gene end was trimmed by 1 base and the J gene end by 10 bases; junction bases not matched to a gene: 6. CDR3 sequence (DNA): TGCGCCAGCAGCCAAGGAACTAGCGGGGGTCAAGAGCAGTTCTTC. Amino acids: CASSQGTSGGQEQFF.

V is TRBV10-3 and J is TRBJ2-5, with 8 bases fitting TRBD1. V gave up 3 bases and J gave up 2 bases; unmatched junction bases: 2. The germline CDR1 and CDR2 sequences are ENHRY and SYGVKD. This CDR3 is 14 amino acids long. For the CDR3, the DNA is TGTGCCATCAGTGAAACAGGGGGACAAGAGACCCAGTACTTC. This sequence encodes CAISETGGQETQYF.

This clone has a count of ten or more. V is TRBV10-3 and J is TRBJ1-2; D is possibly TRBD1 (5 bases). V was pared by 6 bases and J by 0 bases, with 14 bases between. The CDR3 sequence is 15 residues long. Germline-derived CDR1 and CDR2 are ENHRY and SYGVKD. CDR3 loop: CAIRASRETNYGYTF. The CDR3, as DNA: TGTGCCATCAGGGCGAGCAGGGAAACTAACTATGGCTACACCTTC.

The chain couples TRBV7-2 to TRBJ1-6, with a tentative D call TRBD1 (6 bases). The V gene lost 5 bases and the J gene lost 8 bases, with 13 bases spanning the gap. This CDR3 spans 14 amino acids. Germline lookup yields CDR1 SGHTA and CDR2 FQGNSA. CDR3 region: CASSPRDTYSPLHF. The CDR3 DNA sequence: TGTGCCAGCAGCCCCCGGGACACCTATTCACCCCTCCACTTT.

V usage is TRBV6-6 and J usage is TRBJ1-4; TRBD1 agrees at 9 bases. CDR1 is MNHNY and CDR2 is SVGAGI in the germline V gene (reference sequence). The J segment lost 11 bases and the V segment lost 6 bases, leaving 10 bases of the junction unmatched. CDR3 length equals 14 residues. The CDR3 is CASRKGDRVKKLFF. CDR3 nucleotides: TGTGCCAGCAGAAAGGGGGACAGGGTGAAGAAACTGTTTTTT.

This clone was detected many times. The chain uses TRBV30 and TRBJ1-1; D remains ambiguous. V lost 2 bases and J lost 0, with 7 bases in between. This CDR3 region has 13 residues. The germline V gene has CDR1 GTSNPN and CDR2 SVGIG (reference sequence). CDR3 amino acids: CAWSTDVNTEAFF. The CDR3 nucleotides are TGTGCCTGGAGTACTGATGTGAACACTGAAGCTTTCTTT. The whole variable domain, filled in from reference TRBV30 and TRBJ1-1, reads SQTIHQWPATLVQPVGSPLSLECTVEGTSNPNLYWYRQAAGRGLQLLFYSVGIGQISSEVPQNLSASRPQDRQFILSSKKLLLSDSGFYLCAWSTDVNTEAFFGQGTRLTVV.

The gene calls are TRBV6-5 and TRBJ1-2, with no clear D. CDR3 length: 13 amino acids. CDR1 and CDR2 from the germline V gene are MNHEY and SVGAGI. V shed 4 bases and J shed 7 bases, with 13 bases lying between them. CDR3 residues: CASSFNFNGGYTF. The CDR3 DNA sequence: TGTGCCAGCAGTTTCAATTTCAATGGTGGCTACACCTTC.

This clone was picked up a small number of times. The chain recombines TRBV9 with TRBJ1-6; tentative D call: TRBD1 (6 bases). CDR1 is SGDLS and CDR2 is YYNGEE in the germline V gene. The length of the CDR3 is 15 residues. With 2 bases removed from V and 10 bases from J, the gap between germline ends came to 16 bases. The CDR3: CASSVFSGAGSPLHF. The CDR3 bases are TGTGCCAGCAGCGTGTTCTCGGGGGCTGGGTCACCCCTCCACTTT.

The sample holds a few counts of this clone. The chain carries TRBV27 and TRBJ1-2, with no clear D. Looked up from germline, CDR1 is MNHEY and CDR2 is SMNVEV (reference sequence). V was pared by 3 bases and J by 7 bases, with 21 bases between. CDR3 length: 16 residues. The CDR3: CASSFQGLSAGGGYTF. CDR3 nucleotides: TGTGCCAGCAGTTTCCAAGGCCTTTCAGCTGGAGGTGGCTACACCTTC.

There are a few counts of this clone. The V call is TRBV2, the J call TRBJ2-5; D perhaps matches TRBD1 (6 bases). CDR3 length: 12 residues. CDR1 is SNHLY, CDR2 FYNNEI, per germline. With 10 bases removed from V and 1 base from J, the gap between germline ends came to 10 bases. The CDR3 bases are TGTGCCACCGGGACACGCCAAGAGACCCAGTACTTC. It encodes CATGTRQETQYF.

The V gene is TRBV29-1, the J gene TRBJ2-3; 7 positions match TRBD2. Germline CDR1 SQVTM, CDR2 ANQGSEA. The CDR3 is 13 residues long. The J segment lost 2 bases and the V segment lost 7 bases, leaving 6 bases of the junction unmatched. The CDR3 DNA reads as TGCAGCGGCACCGGGGGGATCACAGATACGCAGTATTTT. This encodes CSGTGGITDTQYF.

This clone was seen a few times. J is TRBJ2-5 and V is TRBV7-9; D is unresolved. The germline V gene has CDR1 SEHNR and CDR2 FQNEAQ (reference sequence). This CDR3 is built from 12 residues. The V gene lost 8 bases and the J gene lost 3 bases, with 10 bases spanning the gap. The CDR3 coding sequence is TGTGCCAGCGGATCTGGAGAAGAGACCCAGTACTTC. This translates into CASGSGEETQYF.

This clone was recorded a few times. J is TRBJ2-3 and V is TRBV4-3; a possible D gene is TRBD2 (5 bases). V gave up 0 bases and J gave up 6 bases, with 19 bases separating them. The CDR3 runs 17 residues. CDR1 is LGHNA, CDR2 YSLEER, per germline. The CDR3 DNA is TGCGCCAGCAGCCAAGATCCCCCCCGGGGTCCGCGCGATACGCAGTATTTT. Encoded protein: CASSQDPPRGPRDTQYF.

CDR3 residues: CASRVGTGESGANVLTF. The CDR3 nucleotides are TGTGCCAGCAGGGTCGGGACAGGGGAATCTGGGGCCAACGTCCTGACTTTC. V and J are TRBV28 and TRBJ2-6; 10 bases fit TRBD1. V was pared by 6 bases and J by 1 base, with 6 bases of the junction left unmatched. Germline assignment: CDR1 MDHEN and CDR2 SYDVKM. The CDR3 spans 17 residues.

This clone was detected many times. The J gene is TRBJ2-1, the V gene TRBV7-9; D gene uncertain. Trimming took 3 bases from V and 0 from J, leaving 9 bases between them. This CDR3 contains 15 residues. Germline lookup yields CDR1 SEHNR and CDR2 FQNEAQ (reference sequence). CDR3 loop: CASSFSLSSYNEQFF. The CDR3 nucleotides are TGTGCCAGCAGCTTCAGCCTGAGCTCCTACAATGAGCAGTTCTTC.